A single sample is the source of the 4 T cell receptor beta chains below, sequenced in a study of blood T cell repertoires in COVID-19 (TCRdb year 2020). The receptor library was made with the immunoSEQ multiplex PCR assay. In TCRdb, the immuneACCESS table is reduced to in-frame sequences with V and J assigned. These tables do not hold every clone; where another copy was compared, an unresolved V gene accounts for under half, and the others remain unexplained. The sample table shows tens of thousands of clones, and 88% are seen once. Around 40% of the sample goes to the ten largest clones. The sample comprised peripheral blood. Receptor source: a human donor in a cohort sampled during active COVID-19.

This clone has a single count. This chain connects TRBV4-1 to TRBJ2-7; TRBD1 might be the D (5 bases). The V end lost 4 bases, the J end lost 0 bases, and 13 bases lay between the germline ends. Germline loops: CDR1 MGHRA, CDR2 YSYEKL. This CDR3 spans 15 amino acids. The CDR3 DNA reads TGCGCCAGCAGCCTTTCAGGGCCGCTCTCCTACGAGCAGTACTTC. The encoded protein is CASSLSGPLSYEQYF.

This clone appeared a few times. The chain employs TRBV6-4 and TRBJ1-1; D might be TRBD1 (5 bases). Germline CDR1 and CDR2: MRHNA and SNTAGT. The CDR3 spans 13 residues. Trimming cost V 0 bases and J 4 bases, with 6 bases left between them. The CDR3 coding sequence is TGTGCCAGCAGTGACTCTACAGGCACTGAAGCTTTCTTT. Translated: CASSDSTGTEAFF.

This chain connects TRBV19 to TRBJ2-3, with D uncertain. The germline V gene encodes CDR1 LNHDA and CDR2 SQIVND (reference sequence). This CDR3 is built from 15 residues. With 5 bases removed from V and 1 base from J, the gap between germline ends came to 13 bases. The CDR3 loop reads CASSGRVTGTDTQYF. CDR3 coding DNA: TGTGCCAGTAGTGGAAGAGTAACAGGCACAGATACGCAGTATTTT.

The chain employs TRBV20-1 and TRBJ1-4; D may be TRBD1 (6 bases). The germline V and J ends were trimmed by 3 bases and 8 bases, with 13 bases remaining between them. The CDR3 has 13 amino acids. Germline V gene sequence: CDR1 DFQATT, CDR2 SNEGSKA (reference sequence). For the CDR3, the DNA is TGCAGTGCTAGTAGGGGGTTTGAGGAAAAACTGTTTTTT. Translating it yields CSASRGFEEKLFF.